Given below is one T cell receptor (beta chain) in context. Its cognate antigen has yet to be identified. A commercial ELISA kit detecting HCMV-specific IgG in serum was used to determine HCMV serostatus. Ficoll density gradient centrifugation was used to isolate peripheral blood mononuclear cells from blood. The CDR3 covers 14 residues, taking in both the cysteine and the phenylalanine. The record lacks a DNA sequence. CDR1 DFQATT and CDR2 SNEGSKA were looked up in the germline V gene (reference sequence). Sequencing used an Illumina HiSeq 2000. TCR beta cDNA libraries were prepared using 5'RACE template switching, which introduced a universal primer site and unique molecular identifiers. Synthesis of cDNA was primed from the TCR beta constant segment and was followed by two consecutive PCR amplification steps. As for the original processing: MIGEC was used to demultiplex reads and group the reads by UMI, and MiTCR was used to assemble and quantify clonotypes. To remove erroneous sequences, TCR cDNA sequences were retained only when supported by two or more reads. Downstream repertoire analysis used the tcR package, and clonotypes were matched across fractions by CDR3 nucleotide sequence plus V segment. Antigen specificity was annotated against VDJdb with VDJmatch, allowing one amino acid substitution in CDR3. After the reads were reprocessed by TCRdb, one entry was made per CDR3 protein sequence, with no DNA. Clone size and V and J calls follow TCRdb, not the original study. This sample's listing comprises some 450,000 distinct CDR3 sequences. About 7.3% of the sample lies in the top ten.

These data belong to a study of T cells expressing NK-cell markers (TCRdb year 2020). With respect to the entire study: Eight or nine donors provided sorted CD3+CD56+NKG2C+, CD3+CD56+NKG2C- and CD3+CD56-NKG2C+ T-cell subsets, whose TCR beta-chain repertoires were profiled. Seven of the eight sequenced donors were HCMV-seropositive and one was HCMV-seronegative. The eight sequenced donors were randomly selected healthy volunteers, three men and five women. The libraries were sequenced on Illumina HiSeq 2000/2500, MiSeq or NextSeq, producing 2 x 150 bp reads. Results and caveats for the whole study, not just this receptor: Those dominant clonotypes were again the most abundant among CD3+CD56-NKG2C+ cells in a handful of donors, at about 25-60.1%. Whether the expanded NKG2C-expressing T cell clones were specific for HCMV antigens remained unclear. For five or six donors, the dominant CD3+CD56+NKG2C+ clonotypes were among the top 10 CD8+ clonotypes and accounted for about 1.0-7.5% of CD8+ T cells.

Material for sequencing was blood T cells: a sorted CD56 or NKG2C T cell subset, CD4+ or CD8+ T cells, or bulk PBMC T cells (not recorded which). The sequence joins TRBV20-1 to TRBJ2-4. The sequence was obtained from a woman between 18 and 70 years old in good health. This receptor carries the CDR3 CSAEGDIAKNIQYF.